This T cell receptor (beta chain) was obtained from a study of T cells in Graves' hyperthyroidism and ophthalmopathy. As to this clonotype: The junction shows a germline mismatch at one end, possibly a read error.

Template material for amplifying TCR beta CDR3 regions consisted of RNA transcripts. Primed by the HTBI set, a first-round RT-PCR was run on the TCR CDR3. Using its own MiXCR run on the multiplex PCR reads, TCRdb lists one record per CDR3 protein. The data show 550,000 to 650,000 distinct CDR3 sequences, roughly 15% seen once. Criteria for exclusion of patients were uncontrolled infection, other autoimmune disease, pregnancy or lactation. The study based diagnoses on clinical symptoms, serum thyroxine and TRAb, thyroid ultrasound and orbital computed tomography. The origin of this receptor is a middle-aged woman with Graves' hyperthyroidism. Sequencing input: blood.

CDR3 sequence: CASSLGPGTGGTEALF. CDR3 bases: TGTGCCAGCAGCTTAGGCCCCGGGACAGGGGGCACTGAAGCTCTCTTT. The chain has TRBV7-9 and TRBJ1-1, with 12 bases identical to TRBD1. The CDR3 covers 16 residues. Germline assignment: CDR1 SEHNR and CDR2 FQNEAQ (reference sequence).